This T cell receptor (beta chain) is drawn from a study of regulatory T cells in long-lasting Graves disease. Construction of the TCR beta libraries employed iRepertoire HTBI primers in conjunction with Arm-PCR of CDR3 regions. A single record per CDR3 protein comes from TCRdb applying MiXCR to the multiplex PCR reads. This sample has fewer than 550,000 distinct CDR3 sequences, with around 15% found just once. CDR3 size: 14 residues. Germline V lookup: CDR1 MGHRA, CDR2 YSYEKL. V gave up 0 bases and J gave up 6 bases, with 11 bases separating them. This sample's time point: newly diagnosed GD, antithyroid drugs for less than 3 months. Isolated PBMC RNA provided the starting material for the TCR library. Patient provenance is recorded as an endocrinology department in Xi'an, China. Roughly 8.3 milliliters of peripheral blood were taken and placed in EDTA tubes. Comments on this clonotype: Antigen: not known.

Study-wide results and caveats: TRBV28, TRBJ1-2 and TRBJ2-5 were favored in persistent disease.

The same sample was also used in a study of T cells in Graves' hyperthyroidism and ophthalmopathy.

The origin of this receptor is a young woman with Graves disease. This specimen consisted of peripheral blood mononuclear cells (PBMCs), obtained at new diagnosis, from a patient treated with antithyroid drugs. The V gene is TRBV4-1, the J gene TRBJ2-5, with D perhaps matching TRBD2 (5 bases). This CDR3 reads CASSQDMTIKTQYF. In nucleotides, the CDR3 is TGCGCCAGCAGCCAAGATATGACTATTAAGACCCAGTACTTC.